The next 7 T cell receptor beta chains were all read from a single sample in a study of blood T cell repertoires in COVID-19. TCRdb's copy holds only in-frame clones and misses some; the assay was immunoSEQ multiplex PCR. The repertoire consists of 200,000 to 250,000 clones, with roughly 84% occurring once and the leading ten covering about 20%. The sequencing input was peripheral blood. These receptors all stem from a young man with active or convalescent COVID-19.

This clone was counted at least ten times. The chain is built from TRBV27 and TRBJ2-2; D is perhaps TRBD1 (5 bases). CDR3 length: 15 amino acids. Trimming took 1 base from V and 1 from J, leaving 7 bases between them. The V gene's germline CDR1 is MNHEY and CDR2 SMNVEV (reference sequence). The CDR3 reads CASSLWQGNTGELFF. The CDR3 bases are TGTGCCAGCAGTTTATGGCAGGGGAACACCGGGGAGCTGTTTTTT.

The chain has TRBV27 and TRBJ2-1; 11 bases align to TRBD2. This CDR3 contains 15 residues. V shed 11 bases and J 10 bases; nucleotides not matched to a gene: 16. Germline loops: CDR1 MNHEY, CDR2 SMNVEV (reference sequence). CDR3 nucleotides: TGTGCCTCCAATAGCCTAGCGGGAGGTCCGGGGGAGCAGTTCTTC. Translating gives CASNSLAGGPGEQFF.

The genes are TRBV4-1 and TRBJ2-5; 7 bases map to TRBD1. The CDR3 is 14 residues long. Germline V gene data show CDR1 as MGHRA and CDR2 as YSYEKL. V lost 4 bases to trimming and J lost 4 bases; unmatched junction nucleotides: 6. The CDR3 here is CASSRQQGTETQYF. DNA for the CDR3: TGCGCCAGCAGCCGACAACAGGGGACAGAGACCCAGTACTTC.

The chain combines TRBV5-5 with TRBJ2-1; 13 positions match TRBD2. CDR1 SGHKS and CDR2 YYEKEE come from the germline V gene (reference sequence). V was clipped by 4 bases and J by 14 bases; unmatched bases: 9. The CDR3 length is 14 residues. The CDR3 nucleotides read TGTGCCAGCAGCGGACTAGCGGGAGTTTACCGGGAGTTCTTC. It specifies CASSGLAGVYREFF.

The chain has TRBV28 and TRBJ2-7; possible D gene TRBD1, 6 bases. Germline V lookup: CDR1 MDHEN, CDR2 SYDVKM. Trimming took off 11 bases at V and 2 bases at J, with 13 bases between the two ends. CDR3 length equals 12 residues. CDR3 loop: CAASQGPYEQYF. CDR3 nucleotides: TGTGCCGCCAGCCAGGGGCCCTACGAGCAGTACTTC.

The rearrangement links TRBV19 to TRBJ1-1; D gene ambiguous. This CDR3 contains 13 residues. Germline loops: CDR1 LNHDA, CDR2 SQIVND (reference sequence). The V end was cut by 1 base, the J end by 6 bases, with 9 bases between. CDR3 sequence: CASSIAGGSEAFF. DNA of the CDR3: TGTGCCAGTAGTATAGCTGGCGGCTCTGAAGCTTTCTTT.

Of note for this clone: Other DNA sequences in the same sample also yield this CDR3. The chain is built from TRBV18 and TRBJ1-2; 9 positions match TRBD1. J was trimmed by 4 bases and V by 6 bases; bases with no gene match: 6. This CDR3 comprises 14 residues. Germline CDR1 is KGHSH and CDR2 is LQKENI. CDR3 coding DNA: TGTGCCAGCTCCCCGGGACAGGGATCCTATGGCTACACCTTC. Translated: CASSPGQGSYGYTF.